This passage covers 30 T cell receptor beta chains from one sample sequenced in a study of blood T cell repertoires in COVID-19. The method was immunoSEQ multiplex PCR; TCRdb's version includes in-frame clones alone and lacks a portion of them. The data show 430,000 or so clones, around nine tenths seen once. Sequencing input: PBMCs or T cells enriched from blood (not recorded which). All receptors derive from a woman aged 18-35 years who had been exposed to COVID-19.

In its sample, this clone was seen a few times. The rearrangement links TRBV2 to TRBJ2-7; 10 nucleotides line up with TRBD2. V lost 5 bases to trimming and J lost 4 bases; unmatched junction nucleotides: 14. This CDR3 is 17 amino acids long. The germline gives CDR1 SNHLY, CDR2 FYNNEI. For the CDR3, the DNA is TGTGCCAGCAGTCAACTAGCGGGAAGCCCATCAGAGTACGAGCAGTACTTC. Protein sequence: CASSQLAGSPSEYEQYF.

The CDR3 nucleotides are TGTGCCACCAGGCCTAAGGGACTAGCGATAGATACGCAGTATTTT. It specifies CATRPKGLAIDTQYF. The chain combines TRBV15 with TRBJ2-3; 10 bases match TRBD2. This CDR3 spans 15 amino acids. Unmatched junction bases numbered 8, after V lost 6 bases and J lost 5 bases. Germline V gives CDR1 LNHNV, CDR2 YYDKDF (reference sequence).

This chain links TRBV21-1 with TRBJ1-4; TRBD1, as called in the table, went unchecked against the DNA. TRBV21-1 is a pseudogene segment. This CDR3 comprises 15 residues. CDR3: CASSKAGQNNEKLFF. CDR3 bases: TGTGCCAGCAGCAAAGCGGGACAGAACAATGAAAAACTGTTTTTT.

The rearrangement uses TRBV6-6 and TRBJ1-5; TRBD1 matches at 10 bases. This CDR3 has 21 amino acids. Germline CDR1 reads MNHNY; CDR2 reads SVGAGI (reference sequence). V trimming: 5 bases; J trimming: 1 base; junction bases outside the gene matches: 20. This chain's CDR3 is CASSRTSSPRDRGRSNQPQHF. CDR3 in DNA: TGTGCCAGCAGTCGCACATCTAGCCCCCGGGACAGGGGAAGAAGCAATCAGCCCCAGCATTTT.

V is TRBV5-5 and J is TRBJ1-1, with 8 bases that match TRBD1. V shed 4 bases and J 1 base; nucleotides not matched to a gene: 3. The CDR3 length is 14 residues. In germline, CDR1 is SGHKS, CDR2 YYEKEE (reference sequence). CDR3: CASSRQGTNTEAFF. CDR3 DNA: TGTGCCAGCAGCCGACAGGGGACGAACACTGAAGCTTTCTTT.

As regards this clone: This CDR3 is also generated by other DNA sequences in the sample. V is TRBV7-2 and J is TRBJ1-1, with TRBD1 matching 7 bases. Germline assignment: CDR1 SGHTA and CDR2 FQGNSA. The ends lost 3 bases at V and 0 bases at J; junction bases unmatched: 1. This CDR3 spans 14 amino acids. The CDR3 region has the DNA TGTGCCAGCAGCTTGGGACAGTTGAACACTGAAGCTTTCTTT. Amino acid sequence: CASSLGQLNTEAFF.

V usage is TRBV5-1 and J usage is TRBJ2-1; perhaps TRBD1 as D (6 bases). From germline, CDR1 is SGHRS and CDR2 YFSETQ. The CDR3 has 15 residues. V lost 0 bases, J lost 4 bases, and 11 bases lay in between. DNA of the CDR3: TGCGCCAGCAGCTTGGAAGGACAGAATTACAATGAGCAGTTCTTC. It encodes CASSLEGQNYNEQFF.

The chain joins TRBV27 to TRBJ2-1; 14 bases are shared with TRBD2. The CDR3 spans 15 residues. The V segment lost 6 bases and the J segment 6 bases; nucleotides outside the gene matches: 4. From germline, CDR1 is MNHEY and CDR2 SMNVEV (reference sequence). CDR3 nucleotide sequence: TGTGCCAGCAGCCAGACTAGCGGGAGGGGCAATGAGCAGTTCTTC. This translates into CASSQTSGRGNEQFF.

The rearrangement joins TRBV20-1 to TRBJ1-2; 8 bases agree with TRBD1. Per germline, CDR1 DFQATT and CDR2 SNEGSKA (reference sequence). This CDR3 has 11 amino acids. V shed 7 bases, J shed 8 bases, and the junction held 6 bases outside the gene matches. In DNA, the CDR3 is TGCAGTGGCCCGACAGGGGACGGCTACACCTTC. It encodes CSGPTGDGYTF.

V is TRBV28 and J is TRBJ2-7; D perhaps matches TRBD2 (7 bases). This CDR3 has 14 amino acids. Germline CDR1 and CDR2: MDHEN and SYDVKM. Trimming stripped 7 bases from V and 5 bases from J, with 18 bases between. The CDR3 bases are TGTGCCAGCACCTTGGGGAGGGGGAACCACGAGCAGTACTTC. Its translation is CASTLGRGNHEQYF.

Only one count was recorded for this clone. The rearrangement uses TRBV10-3 and TRBJ2-7, with D unclear. CDR3 length: 12 residues. Between the trimmed V and J ends, which lost 3 bases and 2 bases, there was a span of 5 bases. Germline lookup yields CDR1 ENHRY and CDR2 SYGVKD. The CDR3 DNA follows: TGTGCCATCAGTGATGGCCCCTACGAGCAGTACTTC. Amino acid sequence: CAISDGPYEQYF.

The CDR3 DNA sequence: TGTGCCAGCAGCCTGGACTTGACTAGCACAGATACGCAGTATTTT. Its protein is CASSLDLTSTDTQYF. The chain links TRBV6-4 to TRBJ2-3, with TRBD2 as a possible D gene (5 bases). V was trimmed by 6 bases and J by 0 bases, leaving 13 bases between them. Germline V gene lookup returns CDR1 MRHNA and CDR2 SNTAGT. The CDR3 runs to 15 residues.

This clone showed up just a few times. The V gene is TRBV2, the J gene TRBJ1-3; tentative D call: TRBD1 (5 bases). V lost 4 bases to trimming and J lost 0 bases, with 10 bases between them. The germline V gene has CDR1 SNHLY and CDR2 FYNNEI. The length of the CDR3 is 15 residues. The CDR3 sequence is CASSAQGVSGNTIYF. CDR3 nucleotide sequence: TGTGCCAGCAGTGCCCAGGGCGTCTCTGGAAACACCATATATTTT.

The chain carries TRBV28 and TRBJ1-2; weak D call: TRBD1 (6 bases). Trimming cost V 7 bases and J 6 bases, with 21 bases left between them. This CDR3 spans 15 amino acids. Germline assignment: CDR1 MDHEN and CDR2 SYDVKM. The CDR3 nucleotides are TGTGCCAGCATGGTCTCGACAGGCTCGATTGATGGCTACACCTTC. As protein: CASMVSTGSIDGYTF.

This chain connects TRBV14 to TRBJ2-3; D possibly corresponds to TRBD2 (5 bases). Germline CDR1 and CDR2: SGHDN and FVKESK. The CDR3 spans 16 residues. Trimming stripped 0 bases from V and 8 bases from J, with 18 bases between. In DNA, the CDR3 is TGTGCCAGCAGCCAAGACTGGGCCTCAGGAAGCGGTACGCAGTATTTT. Residues: CASSQDWASGSGTQYF.

J is TRBJ1-5 and V is TRBV29-1; a weak D match, TRBD1 (6 bases). The germline V and J ends were trimmed by 4 bases and 1 base, with 8 bases remaining between them. Germline V CDR1 and CDR2: SQVTM, ANQGSEA. The CDR3 loop spans 13 amino acids. The CDR3 DNA sequence: TGCAGCGTTGGGCAGGGGAGCAATCAGCCCCAGCATTTT. It specifies CSVGQGSNQPQHF.

The chain is built from TRBV5-1 and TRBJ2-2; TRBD2 is a possible D gene (6 bases). The V end lost 5 bases, the J end lost 4 bases, and 15 bases lay between the germline ends. Looked up from germline, CDR1 is SGHRS and CDR2 is YFSETQ. CDR3 length: 15 residues. The chain's CDR3 is CASREASASTGELFF. DNA for the CDR3: TGCGCCAGCAGGGAGGCTAGCGCCTCCACCGGGGAGCTGTTTTTT. The variable domain in full, with the rest retrieved from reference TRBV5-1 and TRBJ2-2, is KAGVTQTPRYLIKTRGQQVTLSCSPISGHRSVSWYQQTPGQGLQFLFEYFSETQRNKGNFPGRFSGRQFSNSRSEMNVSTLELGDSALYLCASREASASTGELFFGEGSRLTVL.

This sequence joins TRBV19 and TRBJ1-2, with TRBD1 matching over 8 bases. The CDR3 is 12 amino acids. With V trimmed by 8 bases and J by 6 bases, 5 bases remained unmatched. In germline, CDR1 is LNHDA, CDR2 SQIVND (reference sequence). The chain's CDR3 is CASGQGSDGYTF. CDR3 DNA: TGTGCCAGTGGACAGGGCTCGGATGGCTACACCTTC.

The chain combines TRBV7-8 with TRBJ2-3; 10 bases fit TRBD2. The CDR3 is 18 amino acids. Germline V gives CDR1 SGHVS, CDR2 FQNEAQ. V trimming: 5 bases; J trimming: 0 bases; junction bases outside the gene matches: 11. This CDR3 is CASSPNRIAGGSTDTQYF. The CDR3, as DNA: TGTGCCAGCAGCCCCAATAGGATAGCGGGGGGAAGCACAGATACGCAGTATTTT. The entire variable domain, with the rest obtained from reference TRBV7-8 and TRBJ2-3, is as follows: GAGVSQSPRYKVAKRGQDVALRCDPISGHVSLFWYQQALGQGPEFLTYFQNEAQLDKSGLPSDRFFAERPEGSVSTLKIQRTQQEDSAVYLCASSPNRIAGGSTDTQYFGPGTRLTVL.

The chain uses TRBV11-2 and TRBJ2-6, with 9 bases identical to TRBD1. The germline V gene has CDR1 SGHAT and CDR2 FQNNGV. The CDR3 totals 17 residues. Trimming at V came to 2 bases and at J to 4 bases, leaving 6 bases not matched to a gene. CDR3: CASSLTGGAAGANVLTF. CDR3 sequence (DNA): TGTGCCAGCAGCTTAACAGGGGGCGCGGCCGGGGCCAACGTCCTGACTTTC.

The rearrangement joins TRBV7-8 to TRBJ1-2; 7 nucleotides agree with TRBD1. The CDR3 contains 15 residues. With 1 base clipped from V and 4 bases from J, the junction kept 6 bases outside the gene matches. Per germline, CDR1 SGHVS and CDR2 FQNEAQ. DNA for the CDR3: TGTGCCAGCAGCTTAGGCGGGCAGGGGGGCTATGGCTACACCTTC. Protein sequence: CASSLGGQGGYGYTF.

The chain uses TRBV7-9 and TRBJ2-1, with a weak D call TRBD2 (6 bases). This CDR3 has 14 residues. Germline CDR1 reads SEHNR; CDR2 reads FQNEAQ (reference sequence). V gave up 5 bases and J gave up 4 bases, with 12 bases separating them. CDR3 in amino acids: CASSRGLEYNEQFF. CDR3 DNA sequence: TGTGCCAGCAGCCGGGGACTGGAATACAATGAGCAGTTCTTC.

This chain uses TRBV7-8 with TRBJ2-3, with 12 bases identical to TRBD2. CDR1 is SGHVS and CDR2 is FQNEAQ in the germline V gene. The CDR3 has 17 residues. V shed 3 bases and J 5 bases; nucleotides not matched to a gene: 9. The CDR3 DNA is TGTGCCAGCAGCTTTTCGCTAGCGGGAGGGCCTGGAGATACGCAGTATTTT. Protein: CASSFSLAGGPGDTQYF.

V is TRBV24-1 and J is TRBJ2-3, with TRBD1 as a possible D gene (6 bases). The germline V gene encodes CDR1 KGHDR and CDR2 SFDVKD. The CDR3 loop spans 16 amino acids. Trimming shortened V by 3 bases and J by 4 bases, and 16 bases separated the two germline ends. Here the CDR3 reads CATSDRYGTRPDTQYF. The CDR3 DNA reads TGTGCCACCAGTGATCGTTACGGGACACGACCAGATACGCAGTATTTT.

The chain carries TRBV18 and TRBJ1-3; possibly TRBD1 for D (5 bases). Germline CDR1 and CDR2: KGHSH and LQKENI. The CDR3 covers 15 residues. V dropped 3 bases and J dropped 3 bases, with 12 bases sitting between them. The CDR3 DNA follows: TGTGCCAGCTCACCGATTGGGACTGTTGGAAACACCATATATTTT. It is translated as CASSPIGTVGNTIYF.

This chain uses TRBV4-3 with TRBJ2-3; 10 bases align to TRBD1. Germline assignment: CDR1 LGHNA and CDR2 YSLEER. The CDR3 loop spans 16 amino acids. Trimming removed 4 bases from V and 0 bases from J; junction bases left unmatched: 4. CDR3 region: CASSREGQGSTDTQYF. The CDR3 nucleotides are TGCGCCAGCAGCCGAGAGGGACAGGGGAGCACAGATACGCAGTATTTT.

This chain links TRBV6-4 with TRBJ2-3; D gene ambiguous. This CDR3 is built from 14 residues. Trimming took off 0 bases at V and 2 bases at J, with 6 bases between the two ends. Germline CDR1 reads MRHNA; CDR2 reads SNTAGT. The CDR3 nucleotides read TGTGCCAGCAGTGACTCCTTCTTCACAGATACGCAGTATTTT. It codes for CASSDSFFTDTQYF.

This clone was observed once. J is TRBJ2-7 and V is TRBV5-1; 9 bases align to TRBD1. Looked up from germline, CDR1 is SGHRS and CDR2 is YFSETQ. This CDR3 spans 15 amino acids. The trim removed 0 bases at V and 5 bases at J, leaving 6 bases unmatched. In DNA form, the CDR3 reads TGCGCCAGCAGCTTGGATGGGACAGGGATGGACGAGCAGTACTTC. Translating it yields CASSLDGTGMDEQYF.

This rearrangement joins TRBV27 to TRBJ1-5; D remains unclear. The CDR3 length is 17 residues. Trimming removed 4 bases at V and 2 bases at J, with 18 bases between. Per the germline V gene, CDR1 is MNHEY and CDR2 is SMNVEV (reference sequence). CDR3 DNA: TGTGCCAGCAGTTACCACGCCCCGGATCGGGGCAATCAGCCCCAGCATTTT. Amino acid sequence: CASSYHAPDRGNQPQHF.

This clone appeared many times. The J gene is TRBJ2-7, the V gene TRBV30, with D possibly matching TRBD1 (5 bases). The V end was cut by 1 base, the J end by 3 bases, with 7 bases between. The germline gives CDR1 GTSNPN, CDR2 SVGIG (reference sequence). This CDR3 comprises 12 residues. The CDR3 DNA reads TGTGCCTGGAGTGGGGGCCTCTACGAGCAGTACTTC. It specifies CAWSGGLYEQYF.